Each of the 5 T cell receptor beta chains below was sequenced from the same sample in a study of response to subunit inactivated influenza vaccine. A single record per CDR3 protein comes from TCRdb applying MiXCR to the RT-PCR reads. The table includes more than 550,000 distinct CDR3 sequences, around 11% detected once. This same sample was also taken into another study, of T cells expressing NK-cell markers. This second study says: A 5'RACE template switching approach incorporating UMIs was used to make TCR beta cDNA.

Specimen: PBMCs from blood, collected on the day of vaccination. Source of these receptors: a man in his forties or fifties who received an inactivated influenza vaccine.

This clonotype was seen only a few times. V and J are TRBV6-1 and TRBJ2-5; TRBD2 matches at 11 bases. This CDR3 has 15 amino acids. Germline CDR1 is MNHNS and CDR2 is SASEGT. Losses at the gene ends were 10 bases for V and 4 bases for J; bases not matched to a gene: 11. The CDR3 reads CATEPSLAGGETQYF. DNA of the CDR3: TGTGCCACCGAACCTAGTCTAGCGGGGGGAGAGACCCAGTACTTC.

This clonotype was found a few times. The chain couples TRBV4-3 to TRBJ1-1, with TRBD1 matching over 8 bases. Germline loops: CDR1 LGHNA, CDR2 YSLEER. The CDR3 is made up of 13 amino acids. Losses at the gene ends were 1 base for V and 8 bases for J; bases not matched to a gene: 3. CDR3 nucleotide sequence: TGCGCCAGCAGCCAAGTTGGGACAGGAGAAGCTTTCTTT. Translating gives CASSQVGTGEAFF.

This clonotype was detected only a few times. The chain carries TRBV12-3 or TRBV12-4 and TRBJ1-6, with D unresolved. CDR3 size: 14 residues. Trimming left V 8 bases short and J 3 bases short, with 11 bases between. The CDR3 sequence is CASRFGNYNSPLHF. In nucleotides, the CDR3 is TGTGCCAGCCGATTCGGAAACTATAATTCACCCCTCCACTTT.

The sample holds a few counts of this clonotype. This chain links TRBV28 with TRBJ2-1, with 9 nucleotides matching TRBD1. V shed 5 bases, J shed 16 bases, and the junction held 9 bases outside the gene matches. Germline CDR1 and CDR2: MDHEN and SYDVKM. The CDR3 loop spans 12 amino acids. The CDR3 nucleotides are TGTGCCAGCAGTCTTCAGACAGGGGGTAAATTCTTC. Its translation: CASSLQTGGKFF.

This clonotype was counted only a few times. J is TRBJ1-1 and V is TRBV5-1, with D uncertain. Between the trimmed V and J ends, which lost 0 bases and 0 bases, there was a span of 6 bases. This CDR3 comprises 14 residues. Germline CDR1 and CDR2: SGHRS and YFSETQ. The CDR3 reads CASSLVALNTEAFF. Here the CDR3 DNA reads TGCGCCAGCAGCTTGGTCGCCTTGAACACTGAAGCTTTCTTT.